This note documents a single T cell receptor (beta chain) sequence. Its antigen is as yet unknown. This sample was taken from a study of neoadjuvant nivolumab and ipilimumab in lung cancer. Looking at the study overall: The combination arm added day-1 ipilimumab 1 mg/kg to nivolumab 3 mg/kg on days 1, 15, 29.

The V segment lost 1 base and the J segment 5 bases; nucleotides outside the gene matches: 12. Per the germline V gene, CDR1 is SGHTA and CDR2 is FQGNSA. The CDR3 length is 17 residues. General study points: A small number of samples were TCR sequenced. Pretherapy blood TCR richness correlated positively with resected tumor richness.

The data were produced by immunoSEQ multiplex PCR, yet TCRdb's version contains in-frame clones alone and is incomplete. The sample includes about 8,100 clones, around 79% of them seen just once. The gene calls are TRBV7-2 and TRBJ2-5; 8 nucleotides align to TRBD2. This clonotype originated in an adult with non-small cell lung cancer. Here the sequenced sample was adjacent normal lung tissue, taken after neoadjuvant nivolumab, alone or with ipilimumab, at or shortly before surgery. CDR3 sequence reads: CASSLGTHGGAEETQYF. The DNA of the CDR3 is TGTGCCAGCAGCTTAGGAACCCACGGGGGGGCCGAGGAGACCCAGTACTTC.